This T cell receptor (beta chain) was profiled in a study of T cells in tumors after PD-1 blockade. Study context: Patients had no prior checkpoint blockade, systemic immunosuppressants, or anti-cancer therapy within 4 weeks.

With regard to this clone: Its antigen is unknown.

Produced via immunoSEQ multiplex PCR; TCRdb's table is partial and in-frame only. The sample records around 35,000 clones, roughly two thirds being singletons. The CDR3 has 14 amino acids. Germline CDR1 is MNHEY and CDR2 is SVGEGT. The germline V and J ends were trimmed by 2 bases and 5 bases, with 11 bases remaining between them. Study-wide results and limits: Peripheral recruitment is suggested, as some novel exhausted tumor clones were in pre-treatment blood.

This TCR was recovered from a human donor with basal cell carcinoma. The genes are TRBV6-2 or TRBV6-3 and TRBJ2-3, with D tentatively TRBD2 (5 bases). Sequenced here: PBMCs, sampled after anti-PD-1 treatment. The CDR3 nucleotides are TGTGCCAGCAGTTACATGGTAGCGTTAGATACGCAGTATTTT. This translates into CASSYMVALDTQYF.